Presented here are 27 T cell receptor beta chains from one specimen sequenced in a study of cytomegalovirus exposure and HLA in healthy donors. The PCR had 60 Vbeta and 13 Jbeta primers. The protocol was immunoSEQ multiplex PCR, while the TCRdb copy is restricted to in-frame clones and leaves out a portion. This table has some 70,000 clones, approximately 70% appearing once. The specimen sequenced was PBMCs. Receptors were obtained from a male donor in good health and CMV-seropositive.

V and J are TRBV13 and TRBJ2-5, with unresolved D. CDR1 and CDR2 (germline): PRHDT, FYEKMQ (reference sequence). The CDR3 covers 11 residues. V was trimmed by 2 bases and J by 5 bases, leaving 3 bases between them. CDR3 nucleotides: TGTGCCAGCAGCTTATCGGAGACCCAGTACTTC. This sequence encodes CASSLSETQYF.

The rearrangement uses TRBV6-5 and TRBJ2-7, with 10 bases that match TRBD1. The V gene end was trimmed by 5 bases and the J gene end by 3 bases; junction bases not matched to a gene: 7. Germline V gives CDR1 MNHEY, CDR2 SVGAGI. This CDR3 contains 15 residues. The CDR3 protein is CASSTPGTGVYEQYF. The DNA for the CDR3 is TGTGCCAGCAGTACCCCCGGGACAGGGGTCTACGAGCAGTACTTC.

The CDR3, as DNA: TGTGCCAGCAGTGGTCAGGGACACATGACCAATCAGCCCCAGCATTTT. This sequence encodes CASSGQGHMTNQPQHF. The rearrangement uses TRBV6-1 and TRBJ1-5, with D possibly matching TRBD1 (6 bases). Germline loops: CDR1 MNHNS, CDR2 SASEGT. The CDR3 has 16 amino acids. Trimming pared 4 bases from V and 3 bases from J, leaving 16 bases between.

This clone appeared many times. The CDR3 protein is CASSKDSSNEKLFF. The CDR3 DNA is TGTGCCAGCAGTAAGGACAGCTCGAATGAAAAACTGTTTTTT. The chain is built from TRBV2 and TRBJ1-4, with a tentative D call TRBD1 (6 bases). Germline CDR1 and CDR2: SNHLY and FYNNEI. The CDR3 is 14 residues long. With 5 bases removed from V and 5 bases from J, the gap between germline ends came to 12 bases.

This chain links TRBV7-9 with TRBJ2-2, with 9 bases that match TRBD1. CDR3 length: 15 amino acids. Trimming removed 1 base from V and 5 bases from J; junction bases left unmatched: 2. Germline CDR1 reads SEHNR; CDR2 reads FQNEAQ (reference sequence). The CDR3 loop reads CASSLVGQGTGELFF. CDR3 DNA sequence: TGTGCCAGCAGCTTAGTTGGACAGGGGACCGGGGAGCTGTTTTTT.

Details on this clone: A read error may account for a junction end that differs from germline. The V and J genes are TRBV7-9 and TRBJ1-1, with TRBD1 identical over 8 bases. CDR3 length: 12 residues. CDR1 SEHNR and CDR2 FQNEAQ come from the germline V gene (reference sequence). The CDR3 DNA follows: TGTTCCAGCAGCTTCGGACAGGGAGAAGCTTTCTTT. Encoded protein: CSSSFGQGEAFF.

The chain is built from TRBV5-1 and TRBJ1-2; 9 bases fit TRBD1. In germline, CDR1 is SGHRS, CDR2 YFSETQ. The CDR3 is made up of 16 amino acids. Trimming cost V 5 bases and J 3 bases; bases outside gene matches: 11. The CDR3 coding sequence is TGCGCCAGCAGGCCCCGGGACAGGGTGCCTTACTATGGCTACACCTTC. It translates to CASRPRDRVPYYGYTF.

The gene calls are TRBV6-5 and TRBJ2-7, with 9 bases lining up with TRBD1. J was trimmed by 10 bases and V by 2 bases; bases with no gene match: 6. Germline CDR1 reads MNHEY; CDR2 reads SVGAGI. The CDR3 loop spans 13 amino acids. The CDR3 sequence is CASSYQRDRDQYF. The CDR3, as DNA: TGTGCCAGCAGTTACCAACGGGACAGGGATCAGTACTTC.

CDR3 loop: CASSESSGVYGYTF. In DNA, the CDR3 is TGTGCCAGCAGTGAAAGCTCCGGGGTCTATGGCTACACCTTC. The rearrangement links TRBV2 to TRBJ1-2; D gene unclear. Trimming took off 2 bases at V and 4 bases at J, with 11 bases between the two ends. The germline CDR1 and CDR2 sequences are SNHLY and FYNNEI. This CDR3 has 14 residues.

The gene calls are TRBV11-3 and TRBJ2-1, with 11 positions matching TRBD1. V trimming: 2 bases; J trimming: 7 bases; junction bases outside the gene matches: 4. CDR3 size: 15 residues. Germline V lookup: CDR1 SGHNT, CDR2 YENEEA. CDR3 region: CASSLRGTGGNEQFF. The CDR3 DNA reads TGTGCCAGCAGCTTACGCGGGACAGGGGGGAATGAGCAGTTCTTC.

In its sample, this clone was seen once. The chain carries TRBV4-1 and TRBJ1-4; D gene uncertain. Looked up from germline, CDR1 is MGHRA and CDR2 is YSYEKL. CDR3 length equals 15 residues. V gave up 0 bases and J gave up 8 bases, with 13 bases separating them. CDR3 sequence: CASSQDRGSWEKLFF. The CDR3 DNA follows: TGCGCCAGCAGCCAAGATCGTGGCTCGTGGGAAAAACTGTTTTTT.

The chain links TRBV19 to TRBJ1-1; D unresolved. This CDR3 has 12 amino acids. The germline V gene encodes CDR1 LNHDA and CDR2 SQIVND (reference sequence). V was cut by 5 bases and J by 3 bases, with 7 bases left in between. The CDR3 DNA reads as TGTGCCAGTAGTCCCCCTGACACTGAAGCTTTCTTT. It yields the protein CASSPPDTEAFF.

V gene TRBV9 combines with J gene TRBJ1-2; the match to TRBD1 covers 7 bases. Trimming took 4 bases from V and 5 from J; bases not matched to a gene: 11. There are 15 residues in the CDR3. Germline V gene data show CDR1 as SGDLS and CDR2 as YYNGEE. Here the CDR3 reads CASSTPGQLPYGYTF. The CDR3 DNA sequence: TGTGCCAGCAGCACCCCGGGACAGCTTCCTTATGGCTACACCTTC.

This clone has a handful of counts. This chain links TRBV25-1 with TRBJ1-1, with a possible D match to TRBD1 (5 bases). The CDR3 sequence is 13 residues long. CDR1 is MGHDK, CDR2 SYGVNS, per germline. V was cut by 6 bases and J by 3 bases, with 11 bases left in between. The CDR3 here is CASRGRGDTEAFF. In DNA, the CDR3 is TGTGCCAGCAGGGGGCGTGGGGACACTGAAGCTTTCTTT.

The V gene is TRBV9, the J gene TRBJ2-7; 7 bases map to TRBD2. CDR1 is SGDLS and CDR2 is YYNGEE in the germline V gene. After removal of 4 bases from V and 3 bases from J, the junction contained 4 bases not matched to a gene. There are 13 residues in the CDR3. Written as DNA, the CDR3 is TGTGCCAGCAGCTCCGGGAGGAACTACGAGCAGTACTTC. It yields the protein CASSSGRNYEQYF.

The V gene is TRBV7-2, the J gene TRBJ2-7; 8 nucleotides line up with TRBD1. This CDR3 spans 15 amino acids. Germline CDR1 is SGHTA and CDR2 is FQGNSA. V shed 1 base and J 0 bases; nucleotides not matched to a gene: 2. CDR3: CASSLDRGSSYEQYF. In nucleotides, the CDR3 is TGTGCCAGCAGCTTAGACAGGGGGAGCTCCTACGAGCAGTACTTC.

The CDR3 loop reads CASSGTVGNTGELFF. The CDR3 coding sequence is TGTGCCAGCAGCGGAACAGTGGGGAACACCGGGGAGCTGTTTTTT. The chain joins TRBV14 to TRBJ2-2, with unresolved D. CDR1 and CDR2 from the germline V gene are SGHDN and FVKESK. The CDR3 spans 15 residues. V lost 5 bases and J 1 base, leaving 11 bases between the germline ends. The full variable domain, completed using reference TRBV14 and TRBJ2-2, is EAGVTQFPSHSVIEKGQTVTLRCDPISGHDNLYWYRRVMGKEIKFLLHFVKESKQDESGMPNNRFLAERTGGTYSTLKVQPAELEDSGVYFCASSGTVGNTGELFFGEGSRLTVL.

This clone is categorized as medium-sized. The chain employs TRBV18 and TRBJ2-3, with D perhaps matching TRBD2 (6 bases). The CDR3 runs 13 residues. The germline V and J ends were trimmed by 6 bases and 2 bases, with 9 bases remaining between them. Germline CDR1 and CDR2: KGHSH and LQKENI. This chain's CDR3 is CASSGLTTDTQYF. Written as DNA, the CDR3 is TGTGCCAGCTCGGGACTTACCACAGATACGCAGTATTTT.

The chain recombines TRBV27 with TRBJ2-1; D may be TRBD1 (5 bases). V was shortened by 7 bases and J by 7 bases, with 20 bases between the two germline ends. This CDR3 spans 15 amino acids. Looked up from germline, CDR1 is MNHEY and CDR2 is SMNVEV (reference sequence). CDR3 coding DNA: TGTGCCAGCACCACATGGGGCAGGACCTTTAATGAGCAGTTCTTC. This sequence encodes CASTTWGRTFNEQFF.

The chain employs TRBV2 and TRBJ2-2, with D maybe TRBD1 (6 bases). The CDR3 totals 13 residues. Germline lookup yields CDR1 SNHLY and CDR2 FYNNEI. V lost 5 bases, J lost 3 bases, and 7 bases lay in between. The CDR3 loop is CASSTGYTGELFF. Written as DNA, the CDR3 is TGTGCCAGCAGTACAGGGTACACCGGGGAGCTGTTTTTT.

This chain uses TRBV29-1 with TRBJ2-2; weak D call: TRBD2 (7 bases). The CDR3 length is 13 residues. The V end was cut by 7 bases, the J end by 3 bases, with 12 bases between. Germline V gene data show CDR1 as SQVTM and CDR2 as ANQGSEA. In DNA, the CDR3 is TGCAGCGCGATAGGGGGGGACACCGGGGAGCTGTTTTTT. Translating it yields CSAIGGDTGELFF.

This chain connects TRBV27 to TRBJ2-1, with D tentatively TRBD2 (5 bases). The CDR3 consists of 16 residues. With 6 bases removed from V and 5 bases from J, the gap between germline ends came to 20 bases. The germline V gene encodes CDR1 MNHEY and CDR2 SMNVEV (reference sequence). The CDR3 region has the DNA TGTGCCAGCAGCCTTCTACTAGGAATCCCCAACAATGAGCAGTTCTTC. Its translation: CASSLLLGIPNNEQFF.

The chain couples TRBV29-1 to TRBJ2-7; tentative D call: TRBD2 (5 bases). The CDR3 spans 13 residues. V gave up 6 bases and J gave up 6 bases, with 18 bases separating them. Per the germline V gene, CDR1 is SQVTM and CDR2 is ANQGSEA. The CDR3 nucleotides are TGCAGCGTGGACCTGACGGGGAGCTCCGAGCAGTACTTC. Residues: CSVDLTGSSEQYF.

This chain joins TRBV2 and TRBJ2-5; no definite D call. CDR1 SNHLY and CDR2 FYNNEI come from the germline V gene. This CDR3 comprises 11 residues. V dropped 5 bases and J dropped 2 bases, with 3 bases sitting between them. In nucleotides, the CDR3 is TGTGCCAGCAGTTATCAAGAGACCCAGTACTTC. Encoded protein: CASSYQETQYF.

The V call is TRBV7-2, the J call TRBJ1-5; D perhaps matches TRBD1 (5 bases). CDR3 length: 14 amino acids. Between the trimmed V and J ends, which lost 5 bases and 1 base, there was a span of 9 bases. Germline lookup yields CDR1 SGHTA and CDR2 FQGNSA. CDR3 bases: TGTGCCAGCAGCCGGGGGGGGAGCAATCAGCCCCAGCATTTT. Its protein product is CASSRGGSNQPQHF.

The chain links TRBV19 to TRBJ2-5; 7 bases are shared with TRBD1. With the DNA end fitting TRBJ2-7 better, the J assignment may be wrong. Germline values: CDR1 LNHDA, CDR2 SQIVND (reference sequence). This CDR3 spans 15 amino acids. CDR3 nucleotide sequence: TGTGCCAGTAGTCGACAGGGCCCTTTCTCCTACGAGCAGTACTTC. Translation: CASSRQGPFSYEQYF.

The rearrangement links TRBV18 to TRBJ1-1, with 7 bases that match TRBD1. The CDR3 sequence is 13 residues long. Germline V gene sequence: CDR1 KGHSH, CDR2 LQKENI. Trimming took 3 bases from V and 11 from J; bases not matched to a gene: 9. CDR3 sequence: CASSPSTGSAAFF. CDR3 nucleotide sequence: TGTGCCAGCTCACCTTCGACAGGGTCCGCCGCTTTCTTT.